Listed below are T cell receptor beta chains from one sample, sequenced in a study of cytomegalovirus exposure and HLA in healthy donors. TCRdb's copy holds only in-frame clones and misses some; the assay was immunoSEQ multiplex PCR. The table records fewer than 200,000 clones, roughly 79% of them present only once. The source material was PBMCs. The receptors here all came from a woman in her late teens or twenties in good health and CMV-seropositive. The CDR3 runs from the conserved cysteine through the conserved F or W. A D gene is named only where the DNA matches it firmly. The size entry is marked missing in some rows and otherwise reads once, few, many or a size class.

v_call	d_call	clone_size	j_call	cdr3_aa	cdr3_nt
TRBV10-1	.	.	TRBJ1-2	CASSETGYGYTF	TGCGCCAGCAGTGAAACAGGCTATGGCTACACCTTC
TRBV7-3	.	.	TRBJ2-5	CASSLTREIKETQYF	TGTGCCAGCAGCTTAACGAGGGAAATTAAGGAGACCCAGTACTTC
TRBV7-8	.	.	TRBJ1-2	CASSRAGERFGYTF	TGTGCCAGCAGCCGGGCTGGGGAGCGGTTTGGCTACACCTTC
TRBV2	TRBD1	.	TRBJ1-5	CASGNRDSNQPQHF	TGTGCCAGCGGAAATCGGGACAGTAATCAGCCCCAGCATTTT
TRBV7-2	.	.	TRBJ1-2	CASSNSGGQGSYGYTF	TGTGCCAGCAGCAACTCCGGAGGTCAAGGGAGCTATGGCTACACCTTC
TRBV5-1	.	.	TRBJ2-2	CASSPRGQKGTGELFF	TGCGCCAGCAGCCCCCGTGGGCAGAAGGGGACCGGGGAGCTGTTTTTT
TRBV5-4	.	.	TRBJ2-3	CASNLYRASTDTQYF	TGTGCCAGCAACTTGTACAGGGCTAGCACAGATACGCAGTATTTT
TRBV6-1	.	.	TRBJ1-2	CASRPPGSNYGYTF	TGTGCCAGCAGACCTCCGGGATCTAACTATGGCTACACCTTC
TRBV27	.	.	TRBJ2-5	CASSLSGRGQETQYF	TGTGCCAGCAGTTTATCAGGCAGGGGTCAAGAGACCCAGTACTTC
TRBV7-9	TRBD1	.	TRBJ2-7	CASSPRTGTYEQYF	TGTGCCAGCAGCCCCCGGACAGGTACCTACGAGCAGTACTTC
TRBV20-1	.	.	TRBJ2-5	CSVPWQTQYF	TGCAGTGTGCCCTGGCAGACCCAGTACTTC
TRBV30	.	.	TRBJ1-6	CAWSGTWDSPLHF	TGTGCCTGGAGTGGGACATGGGATTCACCCCTCCACTTT
TRBV27	.	.	TRBJ1-1	CASSFAGATEAFF	TGTGCCAGCAGTTTCGCGGGGGCAACTGAAGCTTTCTTT
TRBV5-1	.	few	TRBJ2-2	CASSLGLYNTGELFF	TGCGCCAGCAGCTTGGGACTCTATAACACCGGGGAGCTGTTTTTT
TRBV2	.	.	TRBJ1-5	CASNREGQPQHF	TGTGCCAGCAACAGGGAGGGTCAGCCCCAGCATTTT
TRBV27	.	once	TRBJ2-6	CASSLVSSGANVLTF	TGTGCCAGCAGTCTAGTTAGCTCTGGGGCCAACGTCCTGACTTTC
TRBV11-3	.	.	TRBJ2-7	CASSLVSSSYEQYF	TGTGCCAGCAGCTTAGTTTCGTCGTCCTACGAGCAGTACTTC
TRBV7-2	.	.	TRBJ2-5	CASRIFEAQYF	TGTGCCAGCAGAATATTCGAGGCCCAGTACTTC
TRBV7-6	.	.	TRBJ2-1	CASSLVVPMRGYHTEQFF	TGTGCCAGCAGCTTAGTTGTTCCCATGAGAGGGTATCATACTGAGCAGTTCTTC
TRBV7-9	.	.	TRBJ2-7	CASSLGRAPSEQYF	TGTGCCAGCAGCTTAGGAAGAGCCCCAAGCGAGCAGTACTTC
TRBV7-9	.	.	TRBJ1-6	CASSLPLGTGRSPLHF	TGTGCCAGCAGCTTACCGCTAGGAACAGGACGCTCACCCCTCCACTTT
TRBV2	TRBD2	.	TRBJ2-5	CASRGLAGGPETQYF	TGTGCCAGCAGGGGACTAGCGGGGGGGCCAGAGACCCAGTACTTC
TRBV27	.	.	TRBJ1-3	CASSLSGGTGNTIYF	TGTGCCAGCAGTTTATCAGGGGGAACTGGAAACACCATATATTTT
TRBV15	.	.	TRBJ2-7	CATSREYSGEQYF	TGTGCCACCAGCAGAGAGTATAGCGGCGAGCAGTACTTC
TRBV27	.	.	TRBJ1-2	CASSLSGSRGYTF	TGTGCCAGCAGTTTATCTGGGAGCCGGGGCTACACCTTC
TRBV18	TRBD1	.	TRBJ1-1	CASSPGQGFTSEAFF	TGTGCCAGCTCACCGGGACAGGGTTTTACGAGCGAAGCTTTCTTT
TRBV4-3	.	.	TRBJ1-6	CASSQGGSQLSGSPLHF	TGCGCCAGCAGCCAAGGGGGATCACAGTTATCGGGGTCACCCCTCCACTTT
TRBV4-3	.	.	TRBJ1-2	CASSQDQGGGGGYTF	TGCGCCAGCAGCCAAGACCAGGGTGGGGGCGGTGGCTACACCTTC
TRBV5-1	TRBD2	.	TRBJ2-5	CASSPLGGRETQYF	TGCGCCAGCAGCCCCTTGGGAGGGAGAGAGACCCAGTACTTC
TRBV9	.	.	TRBJ1-4	CASSVAPATNEKLFF	TGTGCCAGCAGCGTAGCGCCAGCAACTAATGAAAAACTGTTTTTT
TRBV6-5	.	.	TRBJ2-5	CASHRTTGWETQYF	TGTGCCAGTCACAGAACGACAGGCTGGGAGACCCAGTACTTC
TRBV5-1	TRBD1	.	TRBJ2-2	CASSLGRDRTGELFF	TGCGCCAGCAGCTTGGGTCGGGACAGAACCGGGGAGCTGTTTTTT
TRBV5-1	TRBD1	.	TRBJ2-7	CASSLSGGTSYEQYF	TGCGCCAGCAGCTTGTCAGGGGGCACTTCCTACGAGCAGTACTTC
TRBV15	TRBD1	once	TRBJ1-1	CATSRAGQGNTEAFF	TGTGCCACCAGCAGAGCGGGACAGGGGAACACTGAAGCTTTCTTT
TRBV6-5	.	few	TRBJ1-2	CASSTGLINYGYTF	TGTGCCAGCAGTACGGGACTAATTAACTATGGCTACACCTTC
TRBV7-6	.	.	TRBJ2-7	CASSLGPTTTYEQYF	TGTGCCAGCAGCTTAGGACCGACTACCACCTACGAGCAGTACTTC
TRBV7-8	TRBD2	.	TRBJ2-4	CASSFGLAVAKNIQYF	TGTGCCAGCAGCTTCGGACTAGCCGTGGCAAAAAACATTCAGTACTTC
TRBV15	.	.	TRBJ1-6	CATSRGGQSSYNSPLHF	TGTGCCACCAGCAGAGGGGGGCAGAGCTCCTATAATTCACCCCTCCACTTT
TRBV10-3	TRBD2	.	TRBJ2-2	CAISDTSGGADTGELFF	TGTGCCATCAGTGACACTAGCGGGGGGGCGGACACCGGGGAGCTGTTTTTT
TRBV5-5	TRBD1	.	TRBJ2-3	CASSQGQGDTDTQYF	TGTGCCAGCAGCCAGGGACAGGGTGACACAGATACGCAGTATTTT
TRBV29-1	TRBD1	.	TRBJ1-6	CSVAGTGGSPLHF	TGCAGCGTAGCCGGGACAGGGGGCTCACCCCTCCACTTT
TRBV4-3	.	medium-sized	TRBJ2-3	CASSQEVSAATDTQYF	TGCGCCAGCAGCCAAGAAGTTTCTGCGGCCACAGATACGCAGTATTTT
TRBV29-1	.	once	TRBJ2-5	CSSRGMEGQETQYF	TGCAGCTCACGGGGGATGGAGGGGCAAGAGACCCAGTACTTC
TRBV6-6	TRBD1	.	TRBJ1-5	CASSGTDRYNQPQHF	TGTGCCAGCAGCGGGACAGACCGTTACAATCAGCCCCAGCATTTT
TRBV7-6	.	few	TRBJ1-2	CASSRGGNGYTF	TGTGCCAGCAGCCGGGGGGGGAATGGCTACACCTTC
TRBV25-1	.	.	TRBJ2-1	CASSLTGPQFF	TGTGCCAGCAGTTTGACAGGTCCGCAGTTCTTC